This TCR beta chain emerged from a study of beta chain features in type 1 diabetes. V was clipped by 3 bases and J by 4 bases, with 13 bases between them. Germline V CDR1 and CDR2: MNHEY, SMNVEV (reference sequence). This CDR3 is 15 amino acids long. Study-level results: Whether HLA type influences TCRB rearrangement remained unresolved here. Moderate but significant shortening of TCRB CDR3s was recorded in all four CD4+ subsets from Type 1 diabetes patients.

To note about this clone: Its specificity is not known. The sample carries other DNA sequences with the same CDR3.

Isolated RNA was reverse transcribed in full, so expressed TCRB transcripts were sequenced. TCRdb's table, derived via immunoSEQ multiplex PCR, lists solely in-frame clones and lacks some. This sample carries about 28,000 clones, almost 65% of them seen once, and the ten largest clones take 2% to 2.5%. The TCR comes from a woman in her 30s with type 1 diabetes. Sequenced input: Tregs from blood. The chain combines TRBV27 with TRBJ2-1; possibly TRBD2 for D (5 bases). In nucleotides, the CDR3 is TGTGCCAGCAGTTTGAGTCTAGCCGGATACAATGAGCAGTTCTTC. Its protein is CASSLSLAGYNEQFF.